This T cell receptor beta chain was recorded in a study of T-cell memory formation after mild COVID-19. The 5'RACE method, run with constant-segment primers, produced TCR alpha and TCR beta cDNA libraries (carrying sample barcodes and UMIs). A single record per CDR3 protein comes from TCRdb applying MiXCR to the 5' RACE reads. The sample carries about 560,000 distinct CDR3 sequences, approximately 15% recorded once. Sequencing was performed on PBMCs or a T cell subset sorted from them (not recorded which). The origin of this receptor is an adult woman who had mild COVID-19 (a few samples of this study predate the infection). Cell type and time point are not known.

This chain's CDR3 is CASSPRAQSGDTQYF. The CDR3 DNA is TGTGCCAGCAGCCCCCGGGCCCAGAGTGGGGATACGCAGTATTTT. This chain connects TRBV4-2 to TRBJ2-3; D is unresolved. The germline CDR1 and CDR2 sequences are LGHNA and YNFKEQ. This CDR3 contains 15 residues. Trimming left V 4 bases short and J 6 bases short, with 17 bases between.